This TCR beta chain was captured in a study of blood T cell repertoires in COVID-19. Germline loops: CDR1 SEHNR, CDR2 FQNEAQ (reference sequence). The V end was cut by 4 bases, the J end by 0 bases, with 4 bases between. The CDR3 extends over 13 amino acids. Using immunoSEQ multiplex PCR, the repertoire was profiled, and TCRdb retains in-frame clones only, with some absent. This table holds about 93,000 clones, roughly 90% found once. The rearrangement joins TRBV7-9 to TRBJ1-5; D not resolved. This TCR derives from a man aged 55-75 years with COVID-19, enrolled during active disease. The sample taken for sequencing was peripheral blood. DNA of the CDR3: TGTGCCAGCAGCTCCGTTAGCAATCAGCCCCAGCATTTT. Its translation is CASSSVSNQPQHF.